Below, 15 T cell receptor beta chains from the same sample are listed, as sequenced in a study of T cells in localized non-small cell lung cancer. Repertoires were generated with immunoSEQ multiplex PCR, while TCRdb's copy carries only in-frame clones and drops some. Here the sample spans about 60,000 clones, about nine tenths being singletons. Specimen: peripheral blood, collected before any cancer treatment. Receptors originate from a woman aged 35 to 69 with stage I lung adenocarcinoma.

This chain uses TRBV2 with TRBJ1-3; a possible D gene is TRBD1 (5 bases). V was clipped by 4 bases and J by 13 bases, with 20 bases between them. CDR3 length: 14 amino acids. CDR1 and CDR2 from the germline V gene are SNHLY and FYNNEI. The CDR3 DNA sequence: TGTGCCAGCAGTGCCCGAAATAACCCGGGACCGATATATTTT. It translates to CASSARNNPGPIYF. The complete variable domain, with remaining parts taken from reference TRBV2 and TRBJ1-3, reads EPEVTQTPSHQVTQMGQEVILRCVPISNHLYFYWYRQILGQKVEFLVSFYNNEISEKSEIFDDQFSVERPDGSNFTLKIRSTKLEDSAMYFCASSARNNPGPIYFGEGSWLTVV.

The chain links TRBV13 to TRBJ2-2; TRBD2 matches at 10 bases. CDR3 length equals 17 residues. Germline CDR1 is PRHDT and CDR2 is FYEKMQ (reference sequence). V lost 5 bases, J lost 3 bases, and 9 bases stayed unmatched. The CDR3 protein is CASSVRGTSVYTGELFF. The DNA of the CDR3 is TGTGCCAGCAGCGTAAGAGGGACTAGCGTTTACACCGGGGAGCTGTTTTTT.

The chain joins TRBV30 to TRBJ1-1, with 12 bases aligning to TRBD1. The germline V gene encodes CDR1 GTSNPN and CDR2 SVGIG (reference sequence). The CDR3 consists of 18 residues. The V segment lost 0 bases and the J segment 4 bases; nucleotides outside the gene matches: 12. CDR3 sequence: CAWSVRRDRGRGGTEAFF. In DNA, the CDR3 is TGTGCCTGGAGTGTACGAAGGGACAGGGGGCGAGGGGGCACTGAAGCTTTCTTT. The full variable domain, completed using reference TRBV30 and TRBJ1-1, is SQTIHQWPATLVQPVGSPLSLECTVEGTSNPNLYWYRQAAGRGLQLLFYSVGIGQISSEVPQNLSASRPQDRQFILSSKKLLLSDSGFYLCAWSVRRDRGRGGTEAFFGQGTRLTVV.

The chain has TRBV27 and TRBJ2-7; 14 nucleotides align to TRBD2. The CDR3 totals 16 residues. Germline-derived CDR1 and CDR2 are MNHEY and SMNVEV (reference sequence). Losses at the gene ends were 2 bases for V and 6 bases for J; bases not matched to a gene: 6. The CDR3 region has the DNA TGTGCCAGCAGTTTACGACTAGCGGGAGGGCTGGGCGAGCAGTACTTC. Its protein product is CASSLRLAGGLGEQYF.

The rearrangement joins TRBV6-6 to TRBJ1-1, with 8 nucleotides matching TRBD1. Per germline, CDR1 MNHNY and CDR2 SVGAGI (reference sequence). V lost 5 bases, J lost 4 bases, and 6 bases stayed unmatched. The CDR3 runs to 14 residues. This CDR3 reads CASSTIGQGTEAFF. In nucleotides, the CDR3 is TGTGCCAGCAGTACGATCGGACAGGGCACTGAAGCTTTCTTT.

The genes are TRBV19 and TRBJ2-5; D tentatively fits TRBD1 or TRBD2 (5 bases each). Deletions cut 5 bases from V and 3 bases from J, with 16 bases between. The germline V gene has CDR1 LNHDA and CDR2 SQIVND (reference sequence). The CDR3 runs 15 residues. CDR3 nucleotide sequence: TGTGCCAGTAGTCGCCCCGGGACGGGGAAAGAGACCCAGTACTTC. This translates into CASSRPGTGKETQYF.

The chain couples TRBV6-1 to TRBJ1-3, with D possibly TRBD1 on 5 matching bases. The CDR3 has 15 amino acids. Trimming took 2 bases from V and 6 from J, leaving 14 bases between them. Per germline, CDR1 MNHNS and CDR2 SASEGT. The CDR3 protein is CASSEMGRELNTIYF. Here the CDR3 DNA reads TGTGCCAGCAGTGAAATGGGCAGGGAACTAAACACCATATATTTT.

The gene calls are TRBV27 and TRBJ1-1; no reliable D call. Germline lookup yields CDR1 MNHEY and CDR2 SMNVEV (reference sequence). The V end was cut by 4 bases, the J end by 1 base, with 4 bases between. The CDR3 runs to 12 residues. CDR3 protein: CASSSANTEAFF. DNA for the CDR3: TGTGCCAGCAGTTCCGCGAACACTGAAGCTTTCTTT.

J is TRBJ1-2 and V is TRBV5-6; D is possibly TRBD1 (6 bases). Trimming pared 0 bases from V and 0 bases from J, leaving 18 bases between. The CDR3 totals 18 residues. CDR1 is SGHDT and CDR2 is YYEEEE in the germline V gene. CDR3 DNA: TGTGCCAGCAGCTTGGACAGGGCCTTCATATCCCCTAACTATGGCTACACCTTC. Encoded protein: CASSLDRAFISPNYGYTF.

A word on this clone: The germline gene is not matched at one end of the junction; a read error may be the cause. This chain connects TRBV7-9 to TRBJ2-7; either TRBD1 or TRBD2 may fit D (6 bases each). CDR3 size: 15 residues. Germline assignment: CDR1 SEHNR and CDR2 FQNEAQ (reference sequence). The CDR3 DNA sequence: TGTGCCAGCAGCTTAGGGGAAAGTGTGGGGGGCCCCCAGGTTTTC. It specifies CASSLGESVGGPQVF.

J is TRBJ1-2 and V is TRBV13, with TRBD1 identical over 8 bases. CDR1 is PRHDT and CDR2 is FYEKMQ in the germline V gene (reference sequence). This CDR3 contains 14 residues. The V gene end was trimmed by 5 bases and the J gene end by 2 bases; junction bases not matched to a gene: 4. The CDR3: CASSRTGGNYGYTF. The CDR3 nucleotides are TGTGCCAGCAGCCGCACAGGGGGAAACTATGGCTACACCTTC.

The chain joins TRBV28 to TRBJ2-7, with a possible D match to TRBD2 (6 bases). CDR1 MDHEN and CDR2 SYDVKM come from the germline V gene. Trimming left V 2 bases short and J 2 bases short, with 16 bases between. The CDR3 runs to 16 residues. The CDR3 is CASSLDGGVAPYEQYF. The CDR3 nucleotides are TGTGCCAGCAGTTTAGACGGCGGGGTAGCTCCCTACGAGCAGTACTTC.

This CDR3 is CASSPYSSGLAPNTGELFF. As DNA, the CDR3 is TGTGCCAGCAGTCCCTACTCTTCCGGACTAGCCCCGAACACCGGGGAGCTGTTTTTT. The rearrangement links TRBV27 to TRBJ2-2; 8 nucleotides align to TRBD2. Per the germline V gene, CDR1 is MNHEY and CDR2 is SMNVEV (reference sequence). With 5 bases clipped from V and 0 bases from J, the junction kept 14 bases outside the gene matches. The CDR3 has 19 amino acids.

The V and J genes are TRBV5-5 and TRBJ1-4; unclear D gene. The CDR3 is made up of 14 amino acids. V was cut by 2 bases and J by 6 bases, with 11 bases left in between. Per germline, CDR1 SGHKS and CDR2 YYEKEE (reference sequence). CDR3 nucleotide sequence: TGTGCCAGCAGCTTTGAAGGGTGGGATGAAAAACTGTTTTTT. Translation gives CASSFEGWDEKLFF. The full variable domain, completed using reference TRBV5-5 and TRBJ1-4, is DAGVTQSPTHLIKTRGQQVTLRCSPISGHKSVSWYQQVLGQGPQFIFQYYEKEERGRGNFPDRFSARQFPNYSSELNVNALLLGDSALYLCASSFEGWDEKLFFGSGTQLSVL.

In its sample, this clone was seen once. The rearrangement joins TRBV28 to TRBJ2-1, with TRBD1 matching 8 bases. The germline V gene encodes CDR1 MDHEN and CDR2 SYDVKM. This CDR3 comprises 14 residues. V shed 6 bases, J shed 10 bases, and the junction held 11 bases outside the gene matches. DNA of the CDR3: TGTGCCAGCAGACCGGGACAGGTAACCCGGGAGCAGTTCTTC. The encoded protein is CASRPGQVTREQFF.